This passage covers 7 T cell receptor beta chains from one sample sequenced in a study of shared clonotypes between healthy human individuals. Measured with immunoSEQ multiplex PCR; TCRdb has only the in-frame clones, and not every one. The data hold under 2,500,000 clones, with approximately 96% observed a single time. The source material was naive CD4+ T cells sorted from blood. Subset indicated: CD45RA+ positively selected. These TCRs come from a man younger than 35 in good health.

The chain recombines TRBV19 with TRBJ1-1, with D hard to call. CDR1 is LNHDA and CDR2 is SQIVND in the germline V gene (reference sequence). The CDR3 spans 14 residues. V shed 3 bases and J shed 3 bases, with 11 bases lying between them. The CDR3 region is CASSMWRFDTEAFF. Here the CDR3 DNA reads TGTGCCAGTAGTATGTGGCGGTTTGACACTGAAGCTTTCTTT.

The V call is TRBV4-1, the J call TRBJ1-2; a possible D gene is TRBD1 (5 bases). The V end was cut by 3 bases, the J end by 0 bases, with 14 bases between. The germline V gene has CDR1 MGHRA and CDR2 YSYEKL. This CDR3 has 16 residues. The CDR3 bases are TGCGCCAGCAGCCAGACAGATTTCTTAACTAACTATGGCTACACCTTC. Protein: CASSQTDFLTNYGYTF.

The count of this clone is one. For the CDR3, the DNA is TGTGCCAGCAGCTCCACGGACAGGAGCTCCTATAATTCACCCCTCCACTTT. The encoded protein is CASSSTDRSSYNSPLHF. V and J are TRBV7-8 and TRBJ1-6, with 7 bases lining up with TRBD1. Germline V gene sequence: CDR1 SGHVS, CDR2 FQNEAQ. V lost 4 bases and J lost 0; bases outside the gene matches: 6. The CDR3 has 17 amino acids. The variable domain in full, completed from reference TRBV7-8 and TRBJ1-6, reads GAGVSQSPRYKVAKRGQDVALRCDPISGHVSLFWYQQALGQGPEFLTYFQNEAQLDKSGLPSDRFFAERPEGSVSTLKIQRTQQEDSAVYLCASSSTDRSSYNSPLHFGNGTRLTVT.

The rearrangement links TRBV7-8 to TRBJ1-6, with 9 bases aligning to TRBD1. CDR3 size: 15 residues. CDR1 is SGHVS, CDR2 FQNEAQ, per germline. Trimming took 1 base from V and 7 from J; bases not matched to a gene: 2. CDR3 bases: TGTGCCAGCAGCTTAGGGGGACAGGGCAATTCACCCCTCCACTTT. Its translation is CASSLGGQGNSPLHF. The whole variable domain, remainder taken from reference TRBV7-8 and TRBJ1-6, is GAGVSQSPRYKVAKRGQDVALRCDPISGHVSLFWYQQALGQGPEFLTYFQNEAQLDKSGLPSDRFFAERPEGSVSTLKIQRTQQEDSAVYLCASSLGGQGNSPLHFGNGTRLTVT.

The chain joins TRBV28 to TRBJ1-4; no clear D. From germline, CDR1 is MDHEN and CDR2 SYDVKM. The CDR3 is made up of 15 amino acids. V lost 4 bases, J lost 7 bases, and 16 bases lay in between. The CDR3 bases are TGTGCCAGCAGTTACGGAAGCACCACGATTGAAAAACTGTTTTTT. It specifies CASSYGSTTIEKLFF.

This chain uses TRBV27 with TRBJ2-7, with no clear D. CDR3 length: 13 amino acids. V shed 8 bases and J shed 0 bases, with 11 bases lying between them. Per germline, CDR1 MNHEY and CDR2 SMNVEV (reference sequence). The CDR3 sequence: CASRRASSYEQYF. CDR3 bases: TGTGCCAGCCGCCGGGCGAGCTCCTACGAGCAGTACTTC.

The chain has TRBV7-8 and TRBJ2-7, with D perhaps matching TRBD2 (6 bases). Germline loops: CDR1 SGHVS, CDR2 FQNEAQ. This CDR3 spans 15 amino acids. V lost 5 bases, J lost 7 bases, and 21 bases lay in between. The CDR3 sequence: CASSVSGTRGREQYF. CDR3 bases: TGTGCCAGCAGCGTCTCCGGGACTCGGGGGAGGGAGCAGTACTTC.